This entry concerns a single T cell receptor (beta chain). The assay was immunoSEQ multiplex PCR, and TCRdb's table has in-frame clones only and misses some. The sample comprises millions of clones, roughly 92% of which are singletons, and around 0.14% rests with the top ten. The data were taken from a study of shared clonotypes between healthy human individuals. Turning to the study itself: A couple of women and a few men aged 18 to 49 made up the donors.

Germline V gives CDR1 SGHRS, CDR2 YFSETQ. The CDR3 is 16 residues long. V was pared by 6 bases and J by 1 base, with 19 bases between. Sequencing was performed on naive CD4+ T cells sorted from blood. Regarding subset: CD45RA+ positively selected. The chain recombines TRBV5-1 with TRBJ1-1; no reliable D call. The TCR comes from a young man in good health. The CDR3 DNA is TGCGCCAGCAACAAGTGGGTATCGAGCGGGAACACTGAAGCTTTCTTT. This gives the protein CASNKWVSSGNTEAFF.